This T cell receptor beta chain was recovered during a study of T cells after yellow fever vaccination. Study-wide background: Researchers used SMART-Seq v4 Ultra Low Input to prepare fractions that had low cell numbers.

Making TCR cDNA involved 5'RACE template switching, which added UMIs and a universal primer site. MiXCR was run by TCRdb on the 5' RACE reads, yielding one entry per CDR3 protein. The table has over 85,000 distinct CDR3 sequences, roughly 10% seen once; the top ten hold around a sixth. The CDR3 has 15 amino acids. Germline V gives CDR1 SGHTA, CDR2 FQGTGA. Deletions cut 5 bases from V and 2 bases from J, with 13 bases between. Findings of the study overall: Most clones from primary vaccination resurfaced after the booster (around 95% CD4, around 90% CD8). A secondary response was less intense yet reached its peak sooner, at day 5 versus 15.

This clonotype was detected many times. The origin of this receptor is a young man who received the YFV17D yellow fever vaccine. Sequences were derived from CD8+ T cells not binding an NS4B(214-222) dextramer, sorted from PBMCs, sampled around 16 days after the first yellow fever vaccination. The chain recombines TRBV7-3 with TRBJ2-1, with D unclear. The CDR3 reads CASSAQPGPYNEQFF. CDR3 nucleotide sequence: TGTGCCAGCAGCGCGCAACCAGGACCCTACAATGAGCAGTTCTTC.